This T cell receptor (beta chain) stems from a study of type 1 regulatory T cells. Study at large: T-allo10 is a Tr1-enriched, alloantigen-specific CD4 T cell product made in vitro.

MiXCR was run by TCRdb on the reads, yielding one entry per CDR3 protein. The sample carries 80,000 to 100,000 distinct CDR3 sequences, 25% to 40% recorded once. The CDR3 has 12 amino acids. Germline V gene data show CDR1 as DFQATT and CDR2 as SNEGSKA (reference sequence). Trimming took 3 bases from V and 6 from J; bases not matched to a gene: 3. This receptor was obtained from a human donor in good health. Sequenced sample: CD4+ T cells, either the whole sample or a sorted fraction (not recorded which). V usage is TRBV20-1 and J usage is TRBJ1-2; 8 bases are a match to TRBD1. The CDR3 sequence: CSASAGGNGYTF. CDR3 DNA: TGCAGTGCTAGCGCAGGGGGCAATGGCTACACCTTC.